Below are 11 T cell receptor beta chains sequenced from a single sample in a study of blood T cell repertoires in COVID-19 (dated by TCRdb to the early 2020s). Receptors were amplified or captured by the immunoSEQ multiplex PCR assay. In TCRdb, the immuneACCESS table is reduced to in-frame sequences with V and J assigned. These tables do not hold every clone; where another copy was compared, an unresolved V gene accounts for under half, and the others remain unexplained. For this sample there are around 97,000 clones; 84% appear just once. Of the sample, about 12% falls within the top ten clones. The specimen was peripheral blood. The receptor set was obtained from a human donor in a cohort sampled during active COVID-19.

This chain links TRBV6-5 with TRBJ1-4; D may be TRBD1 (6 bases). This CDR3 is built from 13 residues. Germline CDR1 MNHEY, CDR2 SVGAGI. V gave up 8 bases and J gave up 4 bases, with 11 bases separating them. CDR3 region: CASETGFNEKLFF. The CDR3 nucleotides are TGTGCCAGCGAGACAGGATTTAATGAAAAACTGTTTTTT.

V gene TRBV6-5 combines with J gene TRBJ2-5; TRBD2 matches 9 bases. This CDR3 is 15 amino acids long. V was pared by 2 bases and J by 4 bases, with 5 bases of the junction left unmatched. CDR1 is MNHEY and CDR2 is SVGAGI in the germline V gene. The CDR3 reads CASSYGGGALETQYF. The DNA of the CDR3 is TGTGCCAGCAGTTACGGCGGGGGGGCACTAGAGACCCAGTACTTC.

This CDR3 reads CSVEVRRLAKNIQYF. In nucleotides, the CDR3 is TGCAGCGTTGAAGTGAGAAGATTAGCCAAAAACATTCAGTACTTC. V and J are TRBV29-1 and TRBJ2-4; D unclear. The germline CDR1 and CDR2 sequences are SQVTM and ANQGSEA. The CDR3 contains 15 residues. With 1 base removed from V and 0 bases from J, the gap between germline ends came to 10 bases.

This rearrangement joins TRBV2 to TRBJ1-5; a possible D gene is TRBD1 (6 bases). The V end lost 4 bases, the J end lost 0 bases, and 10 bases lay between the germline ends. The V gene's germline CDR1 is SNHLY and CDR2 FYNNEI. This CDR3 contains 15 residues. In DNA, the CDR3 is TGTGCCAGCAGTGCCGGGGGGGCTAGCAATCAGCCCCAGCATTTT. It specifies CASSAGGASNQPQHF.

The rearrangement links TRBV4-2 to TRBJ2-1, with TRBD2 matching 8 bases. From germline, CDR1 is LGHNA and CDR2 YNFKEQ. The CDR3 contains 16 residues. Losses at the gene ends were 4 bases for V and 0 bases for J; bases not matched to a gene: 5. The CDR3 loop reads CASSPPTSGSYNEQFF. In nucleotides, the CDR3 is TGTGCCAGCAGCCCCCCCACTAGCGGCTCCTACAATGAGCAGTTCTTC.

The chain has TRBV11-2 and TRBJ1-5; TRBD1 might be the D (6 bases). With 5 bases removed from V and 4 bases from J, the gap between germline ends came to 15 bases. CDR1 is SGHAT and CDR2 is FQNNGV in the germline V gene. The CDR3 runs 15 residues. The CDR3 loop reads CASSAGGQSNQPQHF. CDR3 DNA: TGTGCCAGCAGCGCAGGAGGACAGTCAAATCAGCCCCAGCATTTT.

The chain joins TRBV28 to TRBJ1-3; 11 bases align to TRBD1. V trimming: 7 bases; J trimming: 8 bases; junction bases outside the gene matches: 7. Per germline, CDR1 MDHEN and CDR2 SYDVKM. The CDR3 is 14 residues long. This CDR3 reads CASKDGQGAHTIYF. CDR3 nucleotides: TGTGCCAGCAAAGACGGACAGGGGGCACACACCATATATTTT.

The rearrangement uses TRBV9 and TRBJ2-7, with D possibly being TRBD1 (7 bases). Deletions cut 0 bases from V and 2 bases from J, with 15 bases between. The CDR3 loop spans 16 amino acids. CDR1 and CDR2 (germline): SGDLS, YYNGEE. The CDR3 nucleotides read TGTGCCAGCAGCGTAGGTCCAGGGGGGCCAGCCTACGAGCAGTACTTC. This sequence encodes CASSVGPGGPAYEQYF.

In nucleotides, the CDR3 is TGTGCCAGCAGTGGAGACAGAAACTACGAGCAGTACTTC. It is translated as CASSGDRNYEQYF. The V and J genes are TRBV2 and TRBJ2-7; D is possibly TRBD1 (5 bases). The CDR3 spans 13 residues. V shed 4 bases and J shed 3 bases, with 10 bases lying between them. Germline assignment: CDR1 SNHLY and CDR2 FYNNEI. The full variable domain, rest sourced from reference TRBV2 and TRBJ2-7, is EPEVTQTPSHQVTQMGQEVILRCVPISNHLYFYWYRQILGQKVEFLVSFYNNEISEKSEIFDDQFSVERPDGSNFTLKIRSTKLEDSAMYFCASSGDRNYEQYFGPGTRLTVT.

This chain joins TRBV10-2 and TRBJ1-2, with 8 bases fitting TRBD1. The V and J ends lost 4 bases and 8 bases, in that order; junction bases with no gene match: 6. The germline CDR1 and CDR2 sequences are WSHSY and SAAADI. The CDR3 has 13 residues. DNA of the CDR3: TGCGCCAGCAGTGGGGTCTCAGGGGGCGGCTACACCTTC. It yields the protein CASSGVSGGGYTF.

This clone was observed a few times. The gene calls are TRBV7-8 and TRBJ2-2; a weak D match, TRBD2 (6 bases). Germline CDR1 SGHVS, CDR2 FQNEAQ. There are 16 residues in the CDR3. With 5 bases removed from V and 5 bases from J, the gap between germline ends came to 18 bases. For the CDR3, the DNA is TGTGCCAGCAGCCCCCCTTTGGCCGCGGGAACCGGGGAGCTGTTTTTT. It specifies CASSPPLAAGTGELFF.